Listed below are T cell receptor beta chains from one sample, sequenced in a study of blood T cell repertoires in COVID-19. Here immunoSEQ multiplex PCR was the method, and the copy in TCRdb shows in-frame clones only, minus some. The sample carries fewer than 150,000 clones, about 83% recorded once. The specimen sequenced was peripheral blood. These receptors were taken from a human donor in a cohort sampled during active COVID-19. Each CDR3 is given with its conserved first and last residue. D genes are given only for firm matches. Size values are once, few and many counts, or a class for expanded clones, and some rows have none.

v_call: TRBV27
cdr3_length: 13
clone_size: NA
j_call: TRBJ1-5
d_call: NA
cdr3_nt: TGTGCCAGCAGTTTCAGGGCGAATCAGCCCCAGCATTTT
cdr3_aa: CASSFRANQPQHF

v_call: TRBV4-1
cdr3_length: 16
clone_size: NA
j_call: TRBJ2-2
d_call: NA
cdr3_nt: TGCGCCAGCAGCCAAGAGACTAGACGGAACACCGGGGAGCTGTTTTTT
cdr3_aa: CASSQETRRNTGELFF

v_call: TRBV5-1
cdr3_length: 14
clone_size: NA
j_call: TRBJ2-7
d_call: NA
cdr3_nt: TGCGCCAGCAGCTTAAATTCCGGGACACACGAGCAGTACTTC
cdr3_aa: CASSLNSGTHEQYF

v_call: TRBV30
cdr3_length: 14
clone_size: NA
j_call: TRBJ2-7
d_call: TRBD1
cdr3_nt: TGTGCCTGGAGTGTACGGACAGGAATCCACGAGCAGTACTTC
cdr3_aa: CAWSVRTGIHEQYF

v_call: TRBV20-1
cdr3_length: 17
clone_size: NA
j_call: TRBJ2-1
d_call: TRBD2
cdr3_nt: TGCAGTGCTAGTTTTAGCGGGGGGTCCCTTTTCGAGAATGAGCAGTTCTTC
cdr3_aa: CSASFSGGSLFENEQFF

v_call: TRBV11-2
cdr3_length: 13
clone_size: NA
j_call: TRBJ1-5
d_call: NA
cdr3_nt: TGTGCCAGCAGCTTAATATCCAGTGGGCCCCAGCATTTT
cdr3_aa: CASSLISSGPQHF

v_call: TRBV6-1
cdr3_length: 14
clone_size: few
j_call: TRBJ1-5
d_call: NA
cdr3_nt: TGTGCCAGCAGTGAAACCTACAGTAATCAGCCCCAGCATTTT
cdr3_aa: CASSETYSNQPQHF

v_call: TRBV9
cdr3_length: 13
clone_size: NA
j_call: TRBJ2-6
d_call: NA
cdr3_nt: TGTGCCAGCACCAGCTCTGGGGCCAACGTCCTGACTTTC
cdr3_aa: CASTSSGANVLTF

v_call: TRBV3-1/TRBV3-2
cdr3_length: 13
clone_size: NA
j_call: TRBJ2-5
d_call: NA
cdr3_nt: TGTGCCAGCACCACCGGGGGAAAAGAGACCCAGTACTTC
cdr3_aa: CASTTGGKETQYF

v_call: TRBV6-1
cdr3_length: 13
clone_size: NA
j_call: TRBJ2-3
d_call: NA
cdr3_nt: TGTGCCAGCAGTGAAGGATACAGGCCCTCGCAGTATTTT
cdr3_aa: CASSEGYRPSQYF

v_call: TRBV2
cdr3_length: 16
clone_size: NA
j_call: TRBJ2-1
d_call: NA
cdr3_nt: TGTGCCAGCAGTGTATGGGGTGGGAGCTCCTACAATGAGCAGTTCTTC
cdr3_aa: CASSVWGGSSYNEQFF

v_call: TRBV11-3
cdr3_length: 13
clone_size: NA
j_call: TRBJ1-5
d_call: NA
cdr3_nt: TGTGCCAGCAGCTCAGGGGACAATCAGCCCCAGCATTTT
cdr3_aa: CASSSGDNQPQHF

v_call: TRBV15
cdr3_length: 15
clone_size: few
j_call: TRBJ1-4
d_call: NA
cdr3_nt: TGTGCCACCAGCAGCTACAGGGAAACTAATGAAAAACTGTTTTTT
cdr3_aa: CATSSYRETNEKLFF

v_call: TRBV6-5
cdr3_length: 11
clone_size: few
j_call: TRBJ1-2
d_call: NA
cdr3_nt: TGTGCCAGCAGTCCCAGATATGGCTACACCTTC
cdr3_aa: CASSPRYGYTF

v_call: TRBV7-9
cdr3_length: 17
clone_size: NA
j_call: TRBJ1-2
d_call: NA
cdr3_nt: TGTGCCAGCAGCTTAGGGCATGACAGGTCTGGTAGCTATGGCTACACCTTC
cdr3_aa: CASSLGHDRSGSYGYTF

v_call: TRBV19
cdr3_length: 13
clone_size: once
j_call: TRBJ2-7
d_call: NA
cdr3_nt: TGTGCCAGTAGTCCGGGACATATGTACGAGCAGTACTTC
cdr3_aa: CASSPGHMYEQYF

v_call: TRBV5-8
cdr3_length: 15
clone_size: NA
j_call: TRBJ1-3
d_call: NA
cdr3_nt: TGTGCCAGCAGCTTGGGACAGACTCAAAGAAACACCATATATTTT
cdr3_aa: CASSLGQTQRNTIYF

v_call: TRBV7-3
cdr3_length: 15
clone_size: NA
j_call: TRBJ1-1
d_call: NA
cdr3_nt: TGTGCCAGCAGCCCCGATGGACACCCCGGAACTGAAGCTTTCTTT
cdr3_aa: CASSPDGHPGTEAFF

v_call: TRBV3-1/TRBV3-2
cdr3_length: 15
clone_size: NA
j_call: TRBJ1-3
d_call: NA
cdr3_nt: TGTGCCAGCAGCAGCCAGGGTGGTTCTGGAAACACCATATATTTT
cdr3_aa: CASSSQGGSGNTIYF

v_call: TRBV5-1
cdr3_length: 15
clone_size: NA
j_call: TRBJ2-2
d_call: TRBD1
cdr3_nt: TGCGCCAGCAGCCCCGGACAGGGCCTGGCCGGGGAGCTGTTTTTT
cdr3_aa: CASSPGQGLAGELFF

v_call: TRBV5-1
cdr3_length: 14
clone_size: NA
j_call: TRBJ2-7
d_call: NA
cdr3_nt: TGCGCCAGCAGCTTGGTCACGGGGGCCTACGAGCAGTACTTC
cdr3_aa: CASSLVTGAYEQYF

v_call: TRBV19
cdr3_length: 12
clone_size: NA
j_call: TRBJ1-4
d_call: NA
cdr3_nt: TGTGCCTCAGGGGACCCTAATGAAAAACTGTTTTTT
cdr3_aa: CASGDPNEKLFF

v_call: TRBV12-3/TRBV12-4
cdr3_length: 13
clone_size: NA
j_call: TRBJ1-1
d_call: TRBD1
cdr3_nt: TGTGCCAGCAGTTTAACAGGGGGTGGTGAAGCTTTCTTT
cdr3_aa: CASSLTGGGEAFF

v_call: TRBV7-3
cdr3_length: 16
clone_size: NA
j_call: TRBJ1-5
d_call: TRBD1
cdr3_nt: TGTGCCAGCAGCTCTCTGGACAGGGGGGGCAATCAGCCCCAGCATTTT
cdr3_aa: CASSSLDRGGNQPQHF

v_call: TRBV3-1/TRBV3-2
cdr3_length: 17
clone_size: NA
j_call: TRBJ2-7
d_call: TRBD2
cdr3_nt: TGTGCCAGCAGCCACCGAACTAGCGGGGCTTACTCCTACGAGCAGTACTTC
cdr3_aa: CASSHRTSGAYSYEQYF

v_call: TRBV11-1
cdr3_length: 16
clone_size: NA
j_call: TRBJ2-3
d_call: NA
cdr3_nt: TGTGCCAGCAGTCCCTGGGGCGGGGAGCAGGCGGGTACGCAGTATTTT
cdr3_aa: CASSPWGGEQAGTQYF

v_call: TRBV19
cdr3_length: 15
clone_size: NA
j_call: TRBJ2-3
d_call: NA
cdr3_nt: TGTGCCAGTAGTACGATCGGGGGTAGCACAGATACGCAGTATTTT
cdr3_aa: CASSTIGGSTDTQYF

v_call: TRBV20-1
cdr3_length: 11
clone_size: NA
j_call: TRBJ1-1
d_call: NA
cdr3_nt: TGCAGTGCTATACAGGCCACTGAAGCTTTCTTT
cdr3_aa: CSAIQATEAFF

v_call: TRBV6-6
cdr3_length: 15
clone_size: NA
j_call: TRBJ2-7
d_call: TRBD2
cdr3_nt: TGTGCCAGCAGTGGAACTAGCGGGGCTTACTACGAGCAGTACTTC
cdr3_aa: CASSGTSGAYYEQYF

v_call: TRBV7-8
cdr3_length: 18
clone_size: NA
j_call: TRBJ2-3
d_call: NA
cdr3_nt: TGTGCCAGCAGCTTATACTCCCCAGGCAGCCAACCCACAGATACGCAGTATTTT
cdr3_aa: CASSLYSPGSQPTDTQYF

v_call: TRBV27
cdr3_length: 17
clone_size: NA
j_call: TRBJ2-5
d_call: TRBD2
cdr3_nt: TGTGCCAGCAGTTTATCTAGCGGGGGCCCTACGGTGCAGACCCAGTACTTC
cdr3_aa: CASSLSSGGPTVQTQYF

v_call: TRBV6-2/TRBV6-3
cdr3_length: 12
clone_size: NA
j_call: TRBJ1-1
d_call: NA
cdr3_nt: TGTGCCAGCAGCACAGTGAACACTGAAGCTTTCTTT
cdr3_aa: CASSTVNTEAFF

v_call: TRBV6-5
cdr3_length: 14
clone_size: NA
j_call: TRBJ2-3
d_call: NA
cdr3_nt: TGTGCCAGCAGTCGCGCGGGTCTTACAGATACGCAGTATTTT
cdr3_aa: CASSRAGLTDTQYF

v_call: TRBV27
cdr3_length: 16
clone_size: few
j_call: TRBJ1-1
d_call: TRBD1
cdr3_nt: TGTGCCAGCAGGGGACAGGGACCCATGGAGGGGACTGAAGCTTTCTTT
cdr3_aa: CASRGQGPMEGTEAFF

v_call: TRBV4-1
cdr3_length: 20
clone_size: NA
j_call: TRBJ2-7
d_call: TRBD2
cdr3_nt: TGCGCCAGCAGCCCCAATCCCGGGACTAGCGGGGGGTATAGCTCCTACGAGCAGTACTTC
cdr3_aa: CASSPNPGTSGGYSSYEQYF

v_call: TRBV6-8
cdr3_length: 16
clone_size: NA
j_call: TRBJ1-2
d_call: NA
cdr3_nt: TGTGCCAGCAGTTACTTCCCCCTACAGGGCCCCTATGGCTACACCTTC
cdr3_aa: CASSYFPLQGPYGYTF

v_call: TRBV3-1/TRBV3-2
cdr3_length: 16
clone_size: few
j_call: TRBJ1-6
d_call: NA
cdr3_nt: TGTGCCAGCAGCCAATACCAGGACACCTATAATTCACCCCTCCACTTT
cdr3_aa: CASSQYQDTYNSPLHF

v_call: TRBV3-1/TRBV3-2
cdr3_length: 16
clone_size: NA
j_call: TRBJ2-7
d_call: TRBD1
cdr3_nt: TGTGCCAGCAGCCATCGACAGGGGTTGAAATCCTACGAGCAGTACTTC
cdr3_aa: CASSHRQGLKSYEQYF

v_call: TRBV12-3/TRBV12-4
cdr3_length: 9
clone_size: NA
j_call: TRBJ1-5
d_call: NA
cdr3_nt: TGTGCCACGGGAGAGCCCCAGCATTTT
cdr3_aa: CATGEPQHF

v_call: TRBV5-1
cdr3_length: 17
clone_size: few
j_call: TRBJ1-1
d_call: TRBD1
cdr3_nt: TGCGCCAGCAGCTTGGAACGGGACAGCCGTCCGAACACTGAAGCTTTCTTT
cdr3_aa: CASSLERDSRPNTEAFF

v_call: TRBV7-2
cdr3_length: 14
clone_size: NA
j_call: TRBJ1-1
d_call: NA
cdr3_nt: TGTGCCAGCAGTTTCGGGAGGGGGAACACTGAAGCTTTCTTT
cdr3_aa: CASSFGRGNTEAFF

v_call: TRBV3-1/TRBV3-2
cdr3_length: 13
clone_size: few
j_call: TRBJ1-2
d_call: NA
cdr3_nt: TGTGCCAGCAGCCAATGGACAGTGGATGGCTACACCTTC
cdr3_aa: CASSQWTVDGYTF

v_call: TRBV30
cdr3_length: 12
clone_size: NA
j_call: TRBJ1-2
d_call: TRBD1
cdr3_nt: TGTGCCTGGAGTATACAGGGGGGATTTGTCACCTTC
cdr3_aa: CAWSIQGGFVTF

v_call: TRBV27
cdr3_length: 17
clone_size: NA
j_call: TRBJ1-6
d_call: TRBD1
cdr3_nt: TGTGCCAGCAGTTTAAATGGCAGGGGGGCCTATAATTCACCCCTCCACTTT
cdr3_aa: CASSLNGRGAYNSPLHF

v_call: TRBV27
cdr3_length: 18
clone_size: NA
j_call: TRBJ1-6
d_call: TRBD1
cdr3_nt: TGTGCCAGCAGTTTCCGGGACAGGGGCCCCTGGGTGGGTTCACCCCTCCACTTT
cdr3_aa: CASSFRDRGPWVGSPLHF

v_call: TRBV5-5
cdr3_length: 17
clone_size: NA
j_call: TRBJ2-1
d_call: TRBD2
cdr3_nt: TGTGCCAGCAGCCCTGCCCCGACTAGCGGGGGGGTAAATGAGCAGTTCTTC
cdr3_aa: CASSPAPTSGGVNEQFF

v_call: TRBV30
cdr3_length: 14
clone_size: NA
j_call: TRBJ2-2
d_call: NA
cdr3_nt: TGTGCCTGGAAACAGGGCTTGAACACCGGGGAGCTGTTTTTT
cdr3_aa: CAWKQGLNTGELFF

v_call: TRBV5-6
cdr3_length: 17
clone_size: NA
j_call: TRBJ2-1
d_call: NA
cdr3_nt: TGTGCCAGCAGCACGACTGACGGGGGGCCCAAATACAATGAGCAGTTCTTC
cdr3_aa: CASSTTDGGPKYNEQFF